The present entry profiles one T cell receptor beta chain with its context. Its specificity is not known. The data originate from a study of blood T cells in healthy people across ages. Findings of the study overall: Strong correlation linked observed beta diversity and percent naive T cells. Diversity was higher, and naive CD4+ cells more numerous, in long-lived donors than in aged donors.

This CDR3 has 11 residues. The germline gives CDR1 SQVTM, CDR2 ANQGSEA. Primed by a sample-barcoded 5' primer and a J-beta primer mix, a second PCR proceeded for roughly 7 to 11 cycles. TCRdb recomputed calls from the 5' RACE reads with MiXCR, one row per CDR3 protein. Here the sample spans over 450,000 distinct CDR3 sequences, around 24% being singletons. In addition, the sample was reused for a study of T cells of mothers and their children. That work states: Samples were obtained from a few healthy Caucasian mothers and their six children.

The sequence derives from a boy aged 5 to 17 in good health. Sequenced sample: blood. This chain links TRBV29-1 with TRBJ2-5, with D unresolved. Matching the DNA end better, TRBJ2-1 makes the J call doubtful. The CDR3, as DNA: TGCAGCGGAATGGACGGATATGAGCAGTTCTTC. It codes for CSGMDGYEQFF.